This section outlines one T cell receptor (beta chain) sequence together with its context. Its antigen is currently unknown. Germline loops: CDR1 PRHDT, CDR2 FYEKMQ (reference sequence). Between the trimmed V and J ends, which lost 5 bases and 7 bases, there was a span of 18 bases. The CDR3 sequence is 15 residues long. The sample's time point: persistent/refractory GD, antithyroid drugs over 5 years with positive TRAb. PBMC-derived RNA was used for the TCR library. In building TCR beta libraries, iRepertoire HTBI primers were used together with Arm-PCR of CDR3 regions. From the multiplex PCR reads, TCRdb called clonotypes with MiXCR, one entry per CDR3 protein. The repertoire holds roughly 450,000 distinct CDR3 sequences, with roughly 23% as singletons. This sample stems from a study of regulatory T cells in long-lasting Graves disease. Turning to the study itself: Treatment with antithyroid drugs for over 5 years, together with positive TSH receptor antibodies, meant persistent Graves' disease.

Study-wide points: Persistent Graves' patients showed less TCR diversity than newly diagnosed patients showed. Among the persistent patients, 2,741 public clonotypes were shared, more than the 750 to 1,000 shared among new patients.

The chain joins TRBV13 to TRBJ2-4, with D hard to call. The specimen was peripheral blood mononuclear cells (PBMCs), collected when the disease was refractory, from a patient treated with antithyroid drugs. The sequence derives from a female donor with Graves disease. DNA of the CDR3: TGTGCCAGCAGCCTACGGAAGGAAATAAAGAACATTCAGTACTTC. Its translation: CASSLRKEIKNIQYF.